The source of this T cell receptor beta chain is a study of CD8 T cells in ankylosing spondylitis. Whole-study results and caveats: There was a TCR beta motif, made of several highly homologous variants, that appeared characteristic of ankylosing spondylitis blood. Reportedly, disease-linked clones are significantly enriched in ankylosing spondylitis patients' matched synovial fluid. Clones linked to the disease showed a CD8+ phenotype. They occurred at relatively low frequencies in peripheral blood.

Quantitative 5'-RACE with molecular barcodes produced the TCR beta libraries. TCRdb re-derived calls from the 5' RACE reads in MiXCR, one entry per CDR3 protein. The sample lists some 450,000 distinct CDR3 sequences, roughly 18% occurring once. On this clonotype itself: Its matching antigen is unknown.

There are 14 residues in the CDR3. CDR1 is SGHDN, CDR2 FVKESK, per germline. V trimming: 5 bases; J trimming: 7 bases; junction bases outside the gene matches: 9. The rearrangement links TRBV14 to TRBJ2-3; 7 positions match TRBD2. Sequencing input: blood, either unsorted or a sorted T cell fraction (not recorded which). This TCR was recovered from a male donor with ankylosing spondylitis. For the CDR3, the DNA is TGTGCCAGCAGCTCTTGGACTAGTAGTAATACGCAGTATTTT. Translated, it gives CASSSWTSSNTQYF. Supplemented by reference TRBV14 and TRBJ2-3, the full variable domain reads EAGVTQFPSHSVIEKGQTVTLRCDPISGHDNLYWYRRVMGKEIKFLLHFVKESKQDESGMPNNRFLAERTGGTYSTLKVQPAELEDSGVYFCASSSWTSSNTQYFGPGTRLTVL.